This record looks at one TCR beta chain sequence and its context. The target antigen is unknown. The data originate from a study of long-term antiretroviral therapy in people with HIV. V shed 5 bases and J 5 bases; nucleotides not matched to a gene: 9. The CDR3 is 15 residues long. CDR1 SGHVS and CDR2 FQNEAQ come from the germline V gene. Regarding the study as a whole: Subsequent to ART, diversity was augmented yet persisted below that of transplant donor controls. Control repertoires displayed wider CDR3 length ranges than the HIV repertoires. Dating from about 2004 to 2018, the blood was possibly obtained under older ART regimens.

Survey level was the resolution at which the v3.0 immunoSEQ assay ran. Generated by immunoSEQ multiplex PCR, the TCRdb table keeps only in-frame clones and is missing some. This sample has tens of thousands of clones, with roughly four fifths found just once. The material sequenced was unsorted PBMCs, taken 1 year after starting antiretroviral therapy. The chain recombines TRBV7-8 with TRBJ2-5; TRBD1 agrees at 9 bases. The TCR was taken from a man aged 18 to 29 with HIV. The CDR3 nucleotides read TGTGCCAGCAGCGAGGGACAGGGAGGGAGGGAGACCCAGTACTTC. Encoded protein: CASSEGQGGRETQYF.